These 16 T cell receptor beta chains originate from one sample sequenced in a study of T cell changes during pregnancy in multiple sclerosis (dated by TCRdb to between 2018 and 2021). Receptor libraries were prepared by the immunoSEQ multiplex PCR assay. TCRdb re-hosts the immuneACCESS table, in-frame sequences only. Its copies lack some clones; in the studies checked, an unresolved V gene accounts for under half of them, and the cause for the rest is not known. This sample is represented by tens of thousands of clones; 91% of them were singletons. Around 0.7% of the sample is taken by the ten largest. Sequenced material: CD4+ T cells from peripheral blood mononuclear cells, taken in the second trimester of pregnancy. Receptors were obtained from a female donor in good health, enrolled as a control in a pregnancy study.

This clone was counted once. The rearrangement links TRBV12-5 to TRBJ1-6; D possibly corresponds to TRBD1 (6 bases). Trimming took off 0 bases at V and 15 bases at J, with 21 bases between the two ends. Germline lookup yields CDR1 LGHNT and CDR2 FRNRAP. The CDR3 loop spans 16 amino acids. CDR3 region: CASGLVDGTPKSFLHF. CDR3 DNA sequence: TGTGCTAGTGGTTTGGTCGACGGGACACCTAAATCATTCCTCCACTTT.

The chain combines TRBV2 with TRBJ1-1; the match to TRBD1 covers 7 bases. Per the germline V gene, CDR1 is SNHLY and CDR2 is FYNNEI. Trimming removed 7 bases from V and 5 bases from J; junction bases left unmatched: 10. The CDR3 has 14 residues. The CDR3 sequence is CASIYDRDRTEAFF. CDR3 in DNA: TGTGCCAGCATCTACGACAGGGATAGGACTGAAGCTTTCTTT.

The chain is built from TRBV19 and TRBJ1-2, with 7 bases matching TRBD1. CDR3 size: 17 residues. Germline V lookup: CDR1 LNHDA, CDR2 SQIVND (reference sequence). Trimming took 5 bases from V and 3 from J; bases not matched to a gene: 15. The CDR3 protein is CASSPERGGQLHYGYTF. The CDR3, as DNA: TGTGCCAGTAGTCCCGAGCGGGGGGGACAGCTACACTATGGCTACACCTTC.

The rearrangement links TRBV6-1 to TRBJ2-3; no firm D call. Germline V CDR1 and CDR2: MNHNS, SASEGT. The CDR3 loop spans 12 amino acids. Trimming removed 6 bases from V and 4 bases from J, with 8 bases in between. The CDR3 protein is CASRPSADTQYF. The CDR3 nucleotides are TGTGCCAGCAGGCCGAGCGCAGATACGCAGTATTTT.

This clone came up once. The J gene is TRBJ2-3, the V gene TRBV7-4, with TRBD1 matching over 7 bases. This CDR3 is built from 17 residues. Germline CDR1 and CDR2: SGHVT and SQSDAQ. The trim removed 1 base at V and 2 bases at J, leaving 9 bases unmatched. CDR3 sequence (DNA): TGTGCCAGCAGCTTAGGGGTGACAGGGACAAACACAGATACGCAGTATTTT. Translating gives CASSLGVTGTNTDTQYF.

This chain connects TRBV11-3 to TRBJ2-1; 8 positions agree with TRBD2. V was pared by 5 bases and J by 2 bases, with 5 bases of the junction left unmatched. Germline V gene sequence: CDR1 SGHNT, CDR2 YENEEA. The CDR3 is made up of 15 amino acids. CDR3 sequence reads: CASSPAGGTYNEQFF. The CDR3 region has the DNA TGTGCCAGCAGCCCCGCGGGGGGAACCTACAATGAGCAGTTCTTC.

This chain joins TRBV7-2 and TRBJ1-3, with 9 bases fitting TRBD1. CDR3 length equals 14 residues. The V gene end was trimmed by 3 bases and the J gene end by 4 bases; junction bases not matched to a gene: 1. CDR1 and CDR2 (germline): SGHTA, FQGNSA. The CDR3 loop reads CASSLGTGGNTIYF. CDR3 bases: TGTGCCAGCAGCTTGGGGACAGGGGGAAACACCATATATTTT.

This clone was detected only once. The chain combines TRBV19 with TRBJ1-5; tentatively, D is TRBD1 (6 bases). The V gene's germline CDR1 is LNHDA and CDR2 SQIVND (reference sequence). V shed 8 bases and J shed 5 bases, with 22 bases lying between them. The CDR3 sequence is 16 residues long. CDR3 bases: TGTGCCAGTGGGTCCCCAAACCAGGGGTCCCATCAGCCCCAGCATTTT. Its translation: CASGSPNQGSHQPQHF.

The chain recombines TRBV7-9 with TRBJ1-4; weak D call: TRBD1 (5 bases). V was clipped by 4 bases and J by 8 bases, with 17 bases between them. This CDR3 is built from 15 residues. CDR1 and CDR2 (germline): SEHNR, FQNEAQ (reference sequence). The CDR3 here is CASSYSQGGDEKLFF. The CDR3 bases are TGTGCCAGCAGCTACTCCCAGGGCGGGGACGAAAAACTGTTTTTT.

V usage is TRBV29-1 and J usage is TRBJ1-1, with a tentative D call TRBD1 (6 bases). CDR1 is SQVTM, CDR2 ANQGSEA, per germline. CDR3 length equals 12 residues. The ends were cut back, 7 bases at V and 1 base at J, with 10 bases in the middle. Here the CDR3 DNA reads TGCAGCGGGACCAGGGGGAACACTGAAGCTTTCTTT. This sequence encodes CSGTRGNTEAFF.

The CDR3 is CASSSDRASNQPQHF. In DNA, the CDR3 is TGTGCCAGCAGTTCGGACAGGGCAAGCAATCAGCCCCAGCATTTT. The chain is built from TRBV6-5 and TRBJ1-5; TRBD1 matches 8 bases. Per the germline V gene, CDR1 is MNHEY and CDR2 is SVGAGI. The CDR3 covers 15 residues. The trim removed 4 bases at V and 1 base at J, leaving 3 bases unmatched.

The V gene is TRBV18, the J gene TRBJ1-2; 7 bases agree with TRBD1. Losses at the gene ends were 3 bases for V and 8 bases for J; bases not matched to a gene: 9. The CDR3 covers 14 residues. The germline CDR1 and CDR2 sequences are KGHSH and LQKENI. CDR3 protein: CASSPTDRVGGYTF. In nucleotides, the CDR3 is TGTGCCAGCTCACCGACCGACAGGGTGGGAGGCTACACCTTC.

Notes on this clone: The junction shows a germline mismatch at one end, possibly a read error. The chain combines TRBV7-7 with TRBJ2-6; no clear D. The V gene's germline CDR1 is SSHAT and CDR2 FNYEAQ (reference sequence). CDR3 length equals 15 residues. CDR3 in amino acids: CASSLSLSGANVLTF. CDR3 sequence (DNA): TGTGCTAGCAGCTTAAGCCTGTCTGGGGCCAACGTCCTGACTTTC.

The CDR3: CASRSTSGVETQYF. CDR3 DNA: TGTGCCAGCAGGTCGACTAGCGGGGTGGAGACCCAGTACTTC. The chain is built from TRBV7-2 and TRBJ2-5, with 11 bases lining up with TRBD2. The CDR3 loop spans 14 amino acids. In germline, CDR1 is SGHTA, CDR2 FQGNSA. V was clipped by 6 bases and J by 5 bases; unmatched bases: 5.

The CDR3 protein is CASSPGLYNEQFF. The CDR3 region has the DNA TGTGCCAGCAGCCCGGGTCTGTACAATGAGCAGTTCTTC. The rearrangement links TRBV9 to TRBJ2-1; D call uncertain. V lost 4 bases and J 4 bases, leaving 9 bases between the germline ends. The CDR3 consists of 13 residues. Germline V lookup: CDR1 SGDLS, CDR2 YYNGEE.

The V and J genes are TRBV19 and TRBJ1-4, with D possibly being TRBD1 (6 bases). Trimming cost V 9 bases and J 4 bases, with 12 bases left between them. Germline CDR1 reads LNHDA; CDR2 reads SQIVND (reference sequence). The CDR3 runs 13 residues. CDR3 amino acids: CASLDSDNEKLFF. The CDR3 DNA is TGTGCCAGCCTGGACAGTGATAATGAAAAACTGTTTTTT.